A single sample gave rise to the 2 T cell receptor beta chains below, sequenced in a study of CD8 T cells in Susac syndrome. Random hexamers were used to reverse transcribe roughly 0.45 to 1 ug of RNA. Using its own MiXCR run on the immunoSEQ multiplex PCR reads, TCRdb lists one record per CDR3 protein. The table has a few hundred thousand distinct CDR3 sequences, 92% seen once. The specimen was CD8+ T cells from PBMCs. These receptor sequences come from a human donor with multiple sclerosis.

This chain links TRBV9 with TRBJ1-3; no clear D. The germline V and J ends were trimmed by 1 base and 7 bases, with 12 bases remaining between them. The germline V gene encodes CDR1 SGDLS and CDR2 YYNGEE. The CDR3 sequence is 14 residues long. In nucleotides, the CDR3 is TGTGCCAGCAGCGTAACTGGTGTGATGAACACCATATATTTT. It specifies CASSVTGVMNTIYF.

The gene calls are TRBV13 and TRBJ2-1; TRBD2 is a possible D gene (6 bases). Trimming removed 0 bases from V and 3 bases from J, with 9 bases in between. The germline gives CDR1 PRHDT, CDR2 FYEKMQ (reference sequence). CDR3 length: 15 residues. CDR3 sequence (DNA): TGTGCCAGCAGCTTAGGCCCGGGACTCTACAATGAGCAGTTCTTC. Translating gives CASSLGPGLYNEQFF.